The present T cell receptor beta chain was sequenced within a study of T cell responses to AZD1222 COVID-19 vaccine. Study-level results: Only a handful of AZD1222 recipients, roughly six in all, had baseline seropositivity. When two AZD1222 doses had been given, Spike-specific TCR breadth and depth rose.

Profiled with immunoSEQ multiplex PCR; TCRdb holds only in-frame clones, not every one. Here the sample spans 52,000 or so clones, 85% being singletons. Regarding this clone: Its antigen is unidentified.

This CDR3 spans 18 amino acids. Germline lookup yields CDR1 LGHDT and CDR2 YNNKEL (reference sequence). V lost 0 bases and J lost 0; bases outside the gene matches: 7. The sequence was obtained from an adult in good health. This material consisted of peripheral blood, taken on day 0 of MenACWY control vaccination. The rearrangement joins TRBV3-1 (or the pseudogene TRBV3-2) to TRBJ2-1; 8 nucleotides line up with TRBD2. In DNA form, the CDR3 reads TGTGCCAGCAGCCAAGAGACCGGGAGGGTTAGCTCCTACAATGAGCAGTTCTTC. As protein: CASSQETGRVSSYNEQFF.